These T cell receptor beta chains were read from a single sample in a study of OX40 agonist ivuxolimab in advanced cancers. Data came from immunoSEQ multiplex PCR; TCRdb stores just in-frame clones and leaves some out. Here the sample spans approximately 56,000 clones, more than 85% being singletons. Sequenced here: CD4+ or CD8+ T cells sorted from blood, sampled in a trial of the OX40 agonist ivuxolimab. The receptors come from an adult with an advanced solid tumor such as melanoma, head and neck, liver or kidney cancer. Both conserved end residues are part of each CDR3. Fields, in order: V gene, clone size, D gene, J gene, CDR3 protein, CDR3 DNA. D genes are given only for firm matches. Rows may omit the clone size; those that give it use once, few, many or a size class.

v_call: TRBV4-1; clone_size: -; d_call: -; j_call: TRBJ2-5; cdr3_aa: CASSQDQFQETQYF; cdr3_nt: TGCGCCAGCAGCCAAGATCAGTTCCAGGAGACCCAGTACTTC
v_call: TRBV29-1; clone_size: -; d_call: -; j_call: TRBJ2-2; cdr3_aa: CSVEAGENTGELFF; cdr3_nt: TGCAGCGTTGAAGCAGGAGAGAACACCGGGGAGCTGTTTTTT
v_call: TRBV30; clone_size: -; d_call: -; j_call: TRBJ1-6; cdr3_aa: CAWSVTAGANSPLHF; cdr3_nt: TGTGCCTGGAGTGTAACGGCAGGTGCAAATTCACCCCTCCACTTT
v_call: TRBV4-1; clone_size: once; d_call: -; j_call: TRBJ2-7; cdr3_aa: CASSQDLDGAYEQYF; cdr3_nt: TGCGCCAGCAGCCAAGATCTAGACGGCGCCTACGAGCAGTACTTC
v_call: TRBV14; clone_size: -; d_call: -; j_call: TRBJ2-7; cdr3_aa: CASSLEGHHPNEQYF; cdr3_nt: TGTGCCAGCAGCCTAGAGGGACATCACCCGAACGAGCAGTACTTC
v_call: TRBV6-5; clone_size: once; d_call: -; j_call: TRBJ2-2; cdr3_aa: CASSYGQANTGELFF; cdr3_nt: TGTGCCAGCAGTTACGGGCAGGCGAACACCGGGGAGCTGTTTTTT
v_call: TRBV4-1; clone_size: -; d_call: TRBD1; j_call: TRBJ2-7; cdr3_aa: CASSQGQGEDEQYF; cdr3_nt: TGCGCCAGCAGCCAGGGACAGGGGGAGGACGAGCAGTACTTC
v_call: TRBV5-1; clone_size: -; d_call: -; j_call: TRBJ2-5; cdr3_aa: CASSLADGSPKTQYF; cdr3_nt: TGCGCCAGCAGCTTGGCTGATGGGAGCCCAAAGACCCAGTACTTC
v_call: TRBV11-2; clone_size: once; d_call: -; j_call: TRBJ2-7; cdr3_aa: CASSGLTSYEQYF; cdr3_nt: TGTGCCAGCAGCGGCCTCACTTCCTACGAGCAGTACTTC
v_call: TRBV27; clone_size: -; d_call: -; j_call: TRBJ2-3; cdr3_aa: CASSLADSTDTQYF; cdr3_nt: TGTGCCAGCAGTTTGGCGGATAGCACAGATACGCAGTATTTT
v_call: TRBV5-1; clone_size: -; d_call: -; j_call: TRBJ1-1; cdr3_aa: CASSPFDASGPRTEAFF; cdr3_nt: TGCGCCAGCAGCCCGTTCGATGCATCGGGGCCTCGTACTGAAGCTTTCTTT
v_call: TRBV10-3; clone_size: -; d_call: -; j_call: TRBJ2-3; cdr3_aa: CASSVEGGRTDTQYF; cdr3_nt: TGTGCCAGCAGTGTGGAGGGGGGGCGCACAGATACGCAGTATTTT
v_call: TRBV13; clone_size: -; d_call: TRBD1; j_call: TRBJ2-1; cdr3_aa: CASSTGQGLPDNEQFF; cdr3_nt: TGTGCCAGCAGCACCGGACAGGGGCTTCCGGACAATGAGCAGTTCTTC
v_call: TRBV6-5; clone_size: -; d_call: -; j_call: TRBJ1-1; cdr3_aa: CASRPRWEDTEAFF; cdr3_nt: TGTGCCAGCAGGCCTCGGTGGGAGGACACTGAAGCTTTCTTT
v_call: TRBV10-2; clone_size: -; d_call: -; j_call: TRBJ1-4; cdr3_aa: CASSPGPVATNEKLFF; cdr3_nt: TGCGCCAGCAGCCCAGGCCCCGTTGCAACTAATGAAAAACTGTTTTTT
v_call: TRBV4-2; clone_size: -; d_call: -; j_call: TRBJ2-7; cdr3_aa: CASSQGQAPYEQYF; cdr3_nt: TGTGCCAGCAGCCAAGGACAGGCCCCCTACGAGCAGTACTTC
v_call: TRBV27; clone_size: -; d_call: TRBD1; j_call: TRBJ1-5; cdr3_aa: CASSFLGTGGNQPQHF; cdr3_nt: TGTGCCAGCAGTTTCCTCGGGACAGGGGGCAATCAGCCCCAGCATTTT
v_call: TRBV4-1; clone_size: few; d_call: -; j_call: TRBJ1-1; cdr3_aa: CASSQDAGANTEAFF; cdr3_nt: TGCGCCAGCAGCCAAGATGCAGGGGCGAACACTGAAGCTTTCTTT
v_call: TRBV4-1; clone_size: once; d_call: -; j_call: TRBJ1-4; cdr3_aa: CASSQDTQSLFF; cdr3_nt: TGCGCCAGCAGCCAAGATACTCAGTCATTGTTTTTT
v_call: TRBV7-9; clone_size: -; d_call: TRBD1; j_call: TRBJ2-1; cdr3_aa: CASCRDRGSEQFF; cdr3_nt: TGTGCCAGCTGCCGGGACAGGGGGTCGGAGCAGTTCTTC
v_call: TRBV27; clone_size: -; d_call: -; j_call: TRBJ2-5; cdr3_aa: CASSSVGVQETQYF; cdr3_nt: TGTGCCAGCAGTTCTGTGGGGGTCCAAGAGACCCAGTACTTC
v_call: TRBV21-1; clone_size: -; d_call: -; j_call: TRBJ2-7; cdr3_aa: CASSKHYEQYF; cdr3_nt: TGTGCCAGCAGCAAACACTACGAGCAGTACTTC
v_call: TRBV9; clone_size: -; d_call: TRBD1; j_call: TRBJ2-3; cdr3_aa: CASSVGTGLSTDTQYF; cdr3_nt: TGTGCCAGCAGCGTAGGGACAGGGCTTTCCACAGATACGCAGTATTTT
v_call: TRBV7-8; clone_size: -; d_call: TRBD2; j_call: TRBJ2-1; cdr3_aa: CASSKGVWAGGDLHEQFF; cdr3_nt: TGTGCCAGCAGCAAAGGGGTTTGGGCGGGGGGCGACCTCCATGAGCAGTTCTTC
v_call: TRBV7-8; clone_size: -; d_call: -; j_call: TRBJ1-2; cdr3_aa: CASSLEDRTANYGYTF; cdr3_nt: TGTGCCAGCAGCTTAGAGGATCGGACGGCTAACTATGGCTACACCTTC
v_call: TRBV5-4; clone_size: -; d_call: TRBD1; j_call: TRBJ2-5; cdr3_aa: CASSRGQGPGETQYF; cdr3_nt: TGTGCCAGCAGCAGGGGACAGGGCCCCGGAGAGACCCAGTACTTC
v_call: TRBV4-1; clone_size: -; d_call: TRBD2; j_call: TRBJ2-1; cdr3_aa: CASSQEAGGLNNEQFF; cdr3_nt: TGCGCCAGCAGCCAAGAGGCGGGGGGTCTTAACAATGAGCAGTTCTTC
v_call: TRBV9; clone_size: -; d_call: -; j_call: TRBJ1-1; cdr3_aa: CASSVSGVDTEAFF; cdr3_nt: TGTGCCAGCAGCGTTTCTGGGGTGGACACTGAAGCTTTCTTT
v_call: TRBV4-1; clone_size: -; d_call: -; j_call: TRBJ1-1; cdr3_aa: CATRRNTEAFF; cdr3_nt: TGCGCCACTCGGAGAAACACTGAAGCTTTCTTT
v_call: TRBV7-8; clone_size: once; d_call: -; j_call: TRBJ1-1; cdr3_aa: CASSLLTREAFF; cdr3_nt: TGTGCCAGCAGCTTATTGACTCGCGAAGCTTTCTTT
v_call: TRBV11-2; clone_size: -; d_call: -; j_call: TRBJ2-7; cdr3_aa: CASSVQVDYEQYF; cdr3_nt: TGTGCCAGCAGCGTTCAGGTTGACTACGAGCAGTACTTC
v_call: TRBV29-1; clone_size: -; d_call: TRBD1; j_call: TRBJ2-1; cdr3_aa: CSVGQDRQKGPSSYNEQFF; cdr3_nt: TGCAGCGTTGGGCAGGACAGGCAAAAAGGGCCTAGCTCCTACAATGAGCAGTTCTTC